The clone carrying this TCR beta chain was found a few times. Its antigen remains unknown. Germline CDR1 is SEHNR and CDR2 is FQNEAQ (reference sequence). CDR3 length equals 14 residues. The ends lost 5 bases at V and 7 bases at J; junction bases unmatched: 7. This entry comes from a study of blood T cells in healthy people across ages. General study results and limits: Naive T cell percentage strongly correlated with TCR beta diversity. The CMV status of each donor remained undetermined, and this could have confounded shifts in expanded clonotypes.

A second roughly 7 to 11 cycle PCR used barcoded and J-beta primers. At least 2.5 million CDR3-containing paired-end reads were obtained per sample. TCRdb reanalysed the 5' RACE reads using MiXCR and keeps one entry per CDR3 protein. The sample carries roughly 1.5 million distinct CDR3 sequences, under 55% recorded once. Sequencing input: blood. This chain joins TRBV7-9 and TRBJ1-4, with TRBD1 identical over 7 bases. The origin of this receptor is a woman in her late teens or twenties in good health. The CDR3 reads CASSVRDSSEKLFF. CDR3 in DNA: TGTGCCAGCAGCGTCCGGGACAGTAGTGAAAAACTGTTTTTT.